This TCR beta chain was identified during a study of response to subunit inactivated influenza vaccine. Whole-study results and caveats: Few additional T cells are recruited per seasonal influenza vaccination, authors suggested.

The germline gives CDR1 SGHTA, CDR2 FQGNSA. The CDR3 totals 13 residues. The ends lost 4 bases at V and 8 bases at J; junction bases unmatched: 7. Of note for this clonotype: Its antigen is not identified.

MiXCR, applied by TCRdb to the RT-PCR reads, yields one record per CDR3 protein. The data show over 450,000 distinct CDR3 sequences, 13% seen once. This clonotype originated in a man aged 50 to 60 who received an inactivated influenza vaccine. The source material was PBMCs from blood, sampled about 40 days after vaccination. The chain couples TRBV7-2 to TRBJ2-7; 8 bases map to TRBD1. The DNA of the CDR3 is TGTGCCAGCAGCTCCCGGACAGGGTCGAAGCAGTACTTC. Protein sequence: CASSSRTGSKQYF.